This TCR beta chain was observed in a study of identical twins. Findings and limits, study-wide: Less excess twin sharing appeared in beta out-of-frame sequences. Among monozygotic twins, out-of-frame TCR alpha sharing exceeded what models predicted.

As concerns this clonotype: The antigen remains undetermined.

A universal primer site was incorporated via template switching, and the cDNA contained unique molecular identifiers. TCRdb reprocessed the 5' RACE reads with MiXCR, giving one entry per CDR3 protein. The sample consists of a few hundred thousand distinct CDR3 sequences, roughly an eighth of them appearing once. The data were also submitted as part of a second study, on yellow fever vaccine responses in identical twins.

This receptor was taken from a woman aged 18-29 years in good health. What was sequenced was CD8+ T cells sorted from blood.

This CDR3 is CASSTGSSEQYF. CDR3 nucleotides: TGTGCCAGCAGCACCGGGAGTTCCGAGCAGTACTTC. The J gene is TRBJ2-7, the V gene TRBV9, with D maybe TRBD2 (6 bases). There are 12 residues in the CDR3. Looked up from germline, CDR1 is SGDLS and CDR2 is YYNGEE. V was clipped by 4 bases and J by 6 bases, with 11 bases between them.